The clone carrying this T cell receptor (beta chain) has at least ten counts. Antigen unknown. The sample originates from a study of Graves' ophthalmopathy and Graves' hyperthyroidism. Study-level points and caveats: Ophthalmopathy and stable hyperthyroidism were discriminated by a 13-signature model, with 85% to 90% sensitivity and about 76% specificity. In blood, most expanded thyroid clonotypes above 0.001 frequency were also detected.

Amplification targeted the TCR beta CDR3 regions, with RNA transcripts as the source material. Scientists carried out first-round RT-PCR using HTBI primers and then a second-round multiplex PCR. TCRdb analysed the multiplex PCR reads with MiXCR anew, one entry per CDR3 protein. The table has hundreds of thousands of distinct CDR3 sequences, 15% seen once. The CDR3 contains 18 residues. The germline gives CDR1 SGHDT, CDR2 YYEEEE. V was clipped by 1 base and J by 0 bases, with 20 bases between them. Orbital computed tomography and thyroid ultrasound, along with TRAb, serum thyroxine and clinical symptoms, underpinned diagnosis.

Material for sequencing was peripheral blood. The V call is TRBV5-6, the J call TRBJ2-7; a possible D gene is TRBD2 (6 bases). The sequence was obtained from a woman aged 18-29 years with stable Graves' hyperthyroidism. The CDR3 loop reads CASSLFVGGEVPSYEQYF. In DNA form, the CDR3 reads TGTGCCAGCAGCTTGTTTGTCGGTGGGGAGGTTCCCTCCTACGAGCAGTACTTC.